This note documents a single T cell receptor (beta chain) sequence. Its antigen is currently unknown. This sample was included in a study of beta chain features in type 1 diabetes. Study-wide findings and caveats: Diminished insertions and augmented deletions at VDJ junctions characterized type 1 diabetes patients. Compared to healthy donors, patients appeared to have naive, central memory and Treg TCRB repertoires that were more alike. Sequencing from cDNA could over-represent high-TCR-expressing cells. All four CD4+ subsets from Type 1 diabetes patients carried moderately but significantly shorter TCRB CDR3s. PCR may have favored shorter templates equally in patients and controls.

Since all of the isolated RNA was reverse transcribed, expressed TCRB transcripts were what got sequenced. Using immunoSEQ multiplex PCR, the repertoire was profiled, and TCRdb retains in-frame clones only, with some absent. The table lists under 350,000 clones, 24% of them singletons. The CDR3 has 14 residues. V shed 5 bases, J shed 1 base, and the junction held 4 bases outside the gene matches. The V gene's germline CDR1 is MDHEN and CDR2 SYDVKM. The material sequenced was naive CD4+ T cells from blood. The origin of this receptor is a woman aged 30 to 39 with type 1 diabetes. This chain links TRBV28 with TRBJ1-1; 7 bases agree with TRBD1. In DNA, the CDR3 is TGTGCCAGCAGTCCACAGGGGAAGAACACTGAAGCTTTCTTT. This sequence encodes CASSPQGKNTEAFF.